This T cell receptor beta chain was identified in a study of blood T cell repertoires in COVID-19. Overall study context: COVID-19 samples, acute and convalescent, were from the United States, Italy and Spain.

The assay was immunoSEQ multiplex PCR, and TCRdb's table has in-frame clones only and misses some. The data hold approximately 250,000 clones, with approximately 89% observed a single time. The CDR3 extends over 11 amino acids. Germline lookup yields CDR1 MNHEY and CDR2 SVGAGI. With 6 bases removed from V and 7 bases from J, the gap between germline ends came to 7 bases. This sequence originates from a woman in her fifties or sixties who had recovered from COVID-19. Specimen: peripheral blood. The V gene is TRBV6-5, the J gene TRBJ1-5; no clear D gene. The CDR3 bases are TGTGCCAGCAGGGAGAGACAGCCCCAGCATTTT. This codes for CASRERQPQHF.